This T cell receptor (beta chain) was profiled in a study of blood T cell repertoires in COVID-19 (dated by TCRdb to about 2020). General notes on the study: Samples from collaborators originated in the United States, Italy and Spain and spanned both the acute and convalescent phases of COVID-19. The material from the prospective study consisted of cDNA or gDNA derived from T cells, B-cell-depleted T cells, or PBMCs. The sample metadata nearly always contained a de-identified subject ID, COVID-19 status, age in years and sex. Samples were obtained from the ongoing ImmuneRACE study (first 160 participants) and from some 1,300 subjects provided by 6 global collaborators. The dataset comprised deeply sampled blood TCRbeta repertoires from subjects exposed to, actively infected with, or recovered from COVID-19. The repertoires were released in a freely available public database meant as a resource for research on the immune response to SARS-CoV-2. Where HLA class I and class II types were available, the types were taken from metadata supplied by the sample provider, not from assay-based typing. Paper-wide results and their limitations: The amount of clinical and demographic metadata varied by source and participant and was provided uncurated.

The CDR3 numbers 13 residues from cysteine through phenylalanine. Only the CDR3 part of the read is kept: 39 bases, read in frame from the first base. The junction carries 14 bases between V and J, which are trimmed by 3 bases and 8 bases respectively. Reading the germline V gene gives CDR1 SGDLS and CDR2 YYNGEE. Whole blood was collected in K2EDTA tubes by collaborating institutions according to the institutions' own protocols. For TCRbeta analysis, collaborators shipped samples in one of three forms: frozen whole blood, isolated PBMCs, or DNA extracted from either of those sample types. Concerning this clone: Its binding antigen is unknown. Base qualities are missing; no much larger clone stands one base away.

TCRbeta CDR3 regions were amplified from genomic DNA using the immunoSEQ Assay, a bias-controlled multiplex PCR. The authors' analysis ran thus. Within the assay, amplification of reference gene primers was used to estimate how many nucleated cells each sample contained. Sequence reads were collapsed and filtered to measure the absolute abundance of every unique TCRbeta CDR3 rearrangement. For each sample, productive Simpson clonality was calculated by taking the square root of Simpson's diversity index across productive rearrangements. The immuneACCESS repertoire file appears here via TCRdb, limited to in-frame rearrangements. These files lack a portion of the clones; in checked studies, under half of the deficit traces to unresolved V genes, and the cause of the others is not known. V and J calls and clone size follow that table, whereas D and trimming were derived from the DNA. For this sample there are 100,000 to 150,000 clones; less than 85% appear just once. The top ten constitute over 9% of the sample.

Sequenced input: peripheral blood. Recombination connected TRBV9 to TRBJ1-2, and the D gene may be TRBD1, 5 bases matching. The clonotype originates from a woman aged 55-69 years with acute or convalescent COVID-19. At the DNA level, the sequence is TGTGCCAGCAGCGCAGTCCCTAGACAGGGCTACACCTTC. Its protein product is CASSAVPRQGYTF.